These 7 T cell receptor beta chains were all obtained from the same sample, sequenced in a study of blood T cell repertoires in COVID-19. The data were produced by immunoSEQ multiplex PCR, yet TCRdb's version contains in-frame clones alone and is incomplete. The table lists about 190,000 clones, about 80% of them singletons. Sequencing input: peripheral blood. These receptors all come from a man in his thirties or forties with active or convalescent COVID-19.

The chain has TRBV4-1 and TRBJ2-1, with TRBD2 matching over 7 bases. CDR3 length equals 14 residues. Germline V CDR1 and CDR2: MGHRA, YSYEKL. The ends lost 4 bases at V and 8 bases at J; junction bases unmatched: 8. The CDR3 here is CASSLGGRGDEQFF. The CDR3, as DNA: TGCGCCAGCAGCCTCGGGGGGAGAGGCGATGAGCAGTTCTTC.

The genes are TRBV5-1 and TRBJ1-1; D is unclear. The CDR3 spans 15 residues. V was shortened by 4 bases and J by 4 bases, with 17 bases between the two germline ends. CDR1 SGHRS and CDR2 YFSETQ come from the germline V gene. DNA of the CDR3: TGCGCCAGCAGCCCTGGCGTCTGGGGAGGCACTGAAGCTTTCTTT. Protein product: CASSPGVWGGTEAFF.

The CDR3: CASSWDTWSSGANVLTF. CDR3 nucleotide sequence: TGTGCCAGCAGTTGGGACACCTGGAGCTCTGGGGCCAACGTCCTGACTTTC. The rearrangement joins TRBV28 to TRBJ2-6, with a possible D match to TRBD1 (6 bases). Germline CDR1 MDHEN, CDR2 SYDVKM. V gave up 4 bases and J gave up 0 bases, with 13 bases separating them. The CDR3 consists of 17 residues.

This chain joins TRBV7-2 and TRBJ2-3, with 13 bases matching TRBD2. The CDR3 totals 17 residues. The junction had 8 bases not matched to a gene; V was cut back by 5 bases and J by 3 bases. Germline V CDR1 and CDR2: SGHTA, FQGNSA. This chain's CDR3 is CASSRARLAGGTDTQYF. CDR3 coding DNA: TGTGCCAGCAGCCGTGCTCGACTAGCGGGAGGTACAGATACGCAGTATTTT.

The chain uses TRBV6-1 and TRBJ2-7; D unclear. This CDR3 is 15 amino acids long. CDR1 is MNHNS, CDR2 SASEGT, per germline. Trimming cost V 1 base and J 0 bases, with 10 bases left between them. The DNA for the CDR3 is TGTGCCAGCAGTGAAGGACGGGTGAGCTCCTACGAGCAGTACTTC. Amino acids: CASSEGRVSSYEQYF.

The sample holds one count of this clone. The gene calls are TRBV7-9 and TRBJ2-3; tentatively, D is TRBD2 (6 bases). The V gene's germline CDR1 is SEHNR and CDR2 FQNEAQ (reference sequence). The germline V and J ends were trimmed by 2 bases and 1 base, with 19 bases remaining between them. This CDR3 comprises 18 residues. The CDR3 DNA reads as TGTGCCAGCAGCTTAAGTAGCGGCAGGGTAGGAGGCACAGATACGCAGTATTTT. Its protein product is CASSLSSGRVGGTDTQYF.

This chain links TRBV6-1 with TRBJ2-7, with D possibly TRBD1 on 6 matching bases. Germline V gives CDR1 MNHNS, CDR2 SASEGT. The CDR3 has 13 amino acids. Trimming removed 1 base at V and 4 bases at J, with 8 bases between. CDR3 coding DNA: TGTGCCAGCAGTGAAGGGGGGCAGTACGAGCAGTACGTC. Residues: CASSEGGQYEQYV.